What follows describes a single TCR beta chain. This sample stems from a study of T cell changes during pregnancy in multiple sclerosis. CDR1 and CDR2 (germline): SNHLY, FYNNEI. This CDR3 has 14 residues. Trimming cost V 4 bases and J 5 bases; bases outside gene matches: 4. Here immunoSEQ multiplex PCR was the method, and the copy in TCRdb shows in-frame clones only, minus some. The sample holds about 42,000 clones; approximately 92% are singletons and the top ten take about 0.48%. This sequence joins TRBV2 and TRBJ2-7, with 11 positions matching TRBD1. The sequences come from CD4+ T cells from peripheral blood mononuclear cells, collected in the second trimester of pregnancy. This TCR was recovered from a female donor in good health, enrolled as a control in a pregnancy study. DNA of the CDR3: TGTGCCAGCAGTGGGACAGGGGGCGCCGACGAGCAGTACTTC. Its translation: CASSGTGGADEQYF. Combining the CDR3 with reference TRBV2 and TRBJ2-7 gives the whole variable domain EPEVTQTPSHQVTQMGQEVILRCVPISNHLYFYWYRQILGQKVEFLVSFYNNEISEKSEIFDDQFSVERPDGSNFTLKIRSTKLEDSAMYFCASSGTGGADEQYFGPGTRLTVT.